These T cell receptor beta chains were read from a single sample in a study of technical replicates of blood from several donors. TCRdb keeps only in-frame clones here, not all; method: immunoSEQ multiplex PCR. Of about 56,000 clones in the sample, around 95% were seen once. The sequenced sample was PBMCs. The receptors were gathered from a human donor in good health. Some clones in this sample may be carry-over from other donors' samples. CDR3s include the opening cysteine and the closing phenylalanine or tryptophan. The D gene is left open where the match is weak. Expanded clones are given a class, and other clones once, few, many or no size at all.

D	size	V	J	DNA	CDR3
NA	NA	TRBV6-5	TRBJ1-1	TGTGCCAGCAGTTTCGGCGGTATGAACACTGAAGCTTTCTTT	CASSFGGMNTEAFF
TRBD1	NA	TRBV4-3	TRBJ2-7	TGCGCCAGCAGCCAGGACAGGGGCGGGTCCTACGAGCAGTACTTC	CASSQDRGGSYEQYF
NA	once	TRBV10-3	TRBJ2-4	TGTGCCGTCCGGGGATCAACCAAAAACATTCAGTACTTC	CAVRGSTKNIQYF
NA	NA	TRBV7-2	TRBJ2-7	TGTGCCAGCAGCTTAATCTCGAGCTCCTACGAGCAGTACTTC	CASSLISSSYEQYF
TRBD1	NA	TRBV6-5	TRBJ2-7	TGTGCCAGCAGCTTTCCTTCAGGGGGCTCCTACGAGCAGTACTTC	CASSFPSGGSYEQYF
TRBD1	NA	TRBV11-2	TRBJ1-1	TGTGCCAGCAGCCCGAATTGGCAGGGGGACACTGAAGCTTTCTTT	CASSPNWQGDTEAFF
TRBD2	NA	TRBV6-1	TRBJ2-7	TGTGCCAGGCCGGGACTAACATACTACGAGCAGTACTTC	CARPGLTYYEQYF
NA	NA	TRBV6-5	TRBJ2-6	TGTGCCAGTTCAGTGGAGGCTGGGGCCAACGTCCTGACTTTC	CASSVEAGANVLTF
TRBD1	NA	TRBV2	TRBJ1-1	TGTGCCTCCCAGGGACAGGGGAGGGCTGAAGCTTTCTTT	CASQGQGRAEAFF
NA	NA	TRBV18	TRBJ1-6	TGTGCCAGCTCACCCCCGGGGGATCCTACGCGGTCACCCCTCCACTTT	CASSPPGDPTRSPLHF
NA	NA	TRBV7-8	TRBJ1-2	TGTGCCAGCAGCCAAAACCAGGGATATGGCTACACCTTC	CASSQNQGYGYTF
NA	NA	TRBV7-2	TRBJ1-5	TGTGCCAGCAGCCCCCAATGGGGCAACAATCAGCCCCAGCATTTT	CASSPQWGNNQPQHF
NA	NA	TRBV30	TRBJ2-1	TGTGCCTGGAGGGCCGCCGTGGGGGGGCGCCATGAGCAGTTCTTC	CAWRAAVGGRHEQFF
NA	NA	TRBV5-6	TRBJ2-4	TGTGCCAGCAGCTCAACGAAGGGTAGGACAGAATCAGCCAAAAACATTCAGTACTTC	CASSSTKGRTESAKNIQYF
TRBD1	NA	TRBV19	TRBJ1-5	TGTGCCAGTAGCCCTGACAGGGGGAACGGCAATCAGCCCCAGCATTTT	CASSPDRGNGNQPQHF
TRBD1	once	TRBV4-2	TRBJ1-1	TGTGCCAGCAGCCACGACAGGGGAGGGAACACTGAAGCTTTCTTT	CASSHDRGGNTEAFF